The TCR beta chain under discussion was sequenced for a study of blood T cells in healthy people across ages. Study-wide points: More naive CD4+ cells and higher diversity were found in long-lived than in aged donors. No one knew whether donors had CMV, which possibly confounded expanded clonotype changes. Researchers report that TCR beta diversity correlated strongly with naive T cell percentage.

A note on this clonotype: What it binds is unknown.

Primed by a sample-barcoded 5' primer and a J-beta primer mix, a second PCR proceeded for 7 to 11 cycles. TCRdb reanalysed the 5' RACE reads using MiXCR and keeps one entry per CDR3 protein. This repertoire shows nearly 1 million distinct CDR3 sequences, 45% to 60% found once; its top ten account for 20% to 25%. CDR1 and CDR2 (germline): MDHEN, SYDVKM. J lost 5 bases, V lost 6 bases, and 6 bases had no gene match. CDR3 length equals 14 residues. The source material was blood. The rearrangement joins TRBV28 to TRBJ2-7; 11 nucleotides agree with TRBD2. This TCR was recovered from a woman aged 55-69 years in good health. CDR3 in DNA: TGTGCCAGCAGCAACCGACTAGCGGGACACGAGCAGTACTTC. As protein: CASSNRLAGHEQYF. Full variable domain (outside the CDR3, taken from reference TRBV28 and TRBJ2-7): DVKVTQSSRYLVKRTGEKVFLECVQDMDHENMFWYRQDPGLGLRLIYFSYDVKMKEKGDIPEGYSVSREKKERFSLILESASTNQTSMYLCASSNRLAGHEQYFGPGTRLTVT.